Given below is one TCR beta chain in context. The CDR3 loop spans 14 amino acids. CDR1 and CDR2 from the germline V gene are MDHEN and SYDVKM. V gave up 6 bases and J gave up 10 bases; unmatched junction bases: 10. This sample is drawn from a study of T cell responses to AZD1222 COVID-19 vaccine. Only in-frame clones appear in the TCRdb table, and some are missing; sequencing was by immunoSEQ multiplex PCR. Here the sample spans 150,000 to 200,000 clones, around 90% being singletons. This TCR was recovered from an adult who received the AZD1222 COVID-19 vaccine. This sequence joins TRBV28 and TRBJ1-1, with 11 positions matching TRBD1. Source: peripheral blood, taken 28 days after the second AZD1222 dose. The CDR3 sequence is CASRPEDRGLLAFF. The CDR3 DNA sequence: TGTGCCAGCAGACCTGAGGACAGGGGGCTTTTAGCTTTCTTT. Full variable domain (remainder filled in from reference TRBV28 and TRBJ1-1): DVKVTQSSRYLVKRTGEKVFLECVQDMDHENMFWYRQDPGLGLRLIYFSYDVKMKEKGDIPEGYSVSREKKERFSLILESASTNQTSMYLCASRPEDRGLLAFFGQGTRLTVV.